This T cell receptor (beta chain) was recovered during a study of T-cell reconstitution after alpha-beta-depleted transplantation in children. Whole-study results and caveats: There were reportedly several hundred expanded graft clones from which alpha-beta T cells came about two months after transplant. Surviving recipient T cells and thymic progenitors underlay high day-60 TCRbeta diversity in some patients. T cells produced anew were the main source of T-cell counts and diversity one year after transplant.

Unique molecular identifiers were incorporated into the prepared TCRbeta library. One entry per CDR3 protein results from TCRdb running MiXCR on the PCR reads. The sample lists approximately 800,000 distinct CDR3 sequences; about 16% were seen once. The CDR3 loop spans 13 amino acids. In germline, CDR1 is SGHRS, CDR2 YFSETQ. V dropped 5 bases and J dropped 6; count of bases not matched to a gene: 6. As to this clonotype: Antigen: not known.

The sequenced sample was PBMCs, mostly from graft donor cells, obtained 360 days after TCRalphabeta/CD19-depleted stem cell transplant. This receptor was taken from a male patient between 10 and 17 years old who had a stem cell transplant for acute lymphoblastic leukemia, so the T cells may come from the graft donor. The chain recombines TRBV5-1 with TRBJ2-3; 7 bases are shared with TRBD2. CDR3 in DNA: TGCGCCAGCAGGAAGGGACTACAGGATACGCAGTATTTT. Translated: CASRKGLQDTQYF.